This record covers a single T cell receptor beta chain. This receptor's antigen is unknown. Base qualities are missing; no much larger clone stands one base away. Library method: 5' RACE. This sample was sequenced with an Illumina HiSeq 2500. A second 7 to 11 cycle PCR used a sample-barcoded 5' primer and a J-beta primer mix. A unique molecular identifier was introduced onto each TCR beta cDNA molecule by a template-switch 5' adaptor carrying 12 random nucleotides. Each sample yielded at least 2.5 million CDR3-containing paired-end reads. First-strand cDNA synthesis was performed from all RNA using the Mint cDNA synthesis kit, with priming by a TRBC-specific oligonucleotide. All cDNA was treated with uracil-DNA glycosylase and then went through a first 18-cycle PCR with the universal primers M1SS and BC2_uni_R. The authors' analysis ran thus. For normalization, 1 million high-quality reads were randomly selected from each sample, with every read carrying a distinct molecular identifier. Instead of being binned into consensus sequences, reads with shared molecular identifiers were discarded. CDR3 identification, clonotype clustering and error correction used MiTCR with a Q25 quality threshold and the strictest error-elimination algorithm. A nonparametric unseen species model with Euler transformation was used to estimate a lower bound on total TCR beta diversity. In-frame beta chains were kept once TCRdb had trimmed the public reads at Q25 with fastp and called clones with MiXCR. Each entry is one CDR3 protein sequence, shown with its most common DNA and genes. The authors' filters were not applied to this entry. The sample records about 1,400,000 distinct CDR3 sequences, approximately 60% of which are singletons. The biggest ten clones account for over 6.5% of the sample.

The CDR3 numbers 16 residues from cysteine through phenylalanine. Solely the CDR3 DNA is kept, with 48 bases framed from the first base. V loses 8 bases of germline sequence and J loses 2 bases, and the interval between the two ends is 21 bases. CDR1 SGHTA and CDR2 FQGNSA are derived from the germline V gene. The sample belongs to a study of blood T cells in healthy people across ages (dated by TCRdb to 2015 to 2017). The study in broad terms: In model experiments, template switching captured about one uniquely barcoded TCR beta cDNA molecule for every two T cells. Using deep sequencing normalized with unique cDNA molecular identifiers, the study measured how TCR beta repertoire diversity changes with age. Donors were grouped into four age groups: young (average approximately 16 years), middle-aged (under 40), aged (over 55) and long-lived (just over 80). To avoid experimental bias, donors of different ages were spread randomly across the sequencing lanes. The study analyzed two additional independent replicas of 1 million unique cDNA reads from the same blood draw for two donors, one aged 18 to 30 and one aged 80 or older.

The paper's findings and limits, for the study overall: Because donor CMV infection status was unknown, age-related changes in expanded clonotypes were potentially confounded. Estimates of total diversity based on one million sequenced T cells were considered lower bounds and underestimates. Conclusive comparison of naive and antigen-experienced compartments was prevented by the profiling of bulk unsorted PBMCs. Observed TCR beta diversity per million T cells fell roughly linearly with age, and a significant reduction was already apparent by age about 43. The long-lived group showed more naive CD4+ T cells, fewer expanded clones and increased TCR diversity than the aged group, suggesting age selection. There was a strong correlation between observed TCR beta diversity and the percentage of naive T cells measured by flow cytometry.

The roughly 42 donors, aged about 6 to 95 years, were systemically healthy Caucasian individuals from Russia. About 9.8 milliliters of peripheral blood were drawn from each donor into EDTA-treated Vacutainer tubes. Ficoll-Paque density-gradient centrifugation was used to isolate PBMCs, with at least 7 million per sample. Total RNA was extracted from PBMCs with Trizol reagent, with at least 6 micrograms obtained per sample. Naive CD45RAhigh/CD27high T cell percentages were measured by flow cytometry on a PBMC aliquot from every donor. Sequenced material: blood. Recombination linked TRBV7-2 to TRBJ1-2, with TRBD1 tentatively as D gene (6 bases match). The sequence was obtained from a man aged 18-30 years in good health. The CDR3 has the sequence CASGNPGAGMNYGYTF. The DNA reads TGTGCCAGCGGCAACCCAGGGGCTGGGATGAACTATGGCTACACCTTC.